The 14 T cell receptor beta chains in this list originate from one sample, sequenced in a study of cytomegalovirus exposure and HLA in healthy donors. Method: immunoSEQ multiplex PCR; TCRdb's copy keeps in-frame clones and lacks some. The table lists 150,000 to 200,000 clones, around nine tenths of them singletons, with around 3.8% in the top ten. The sequencing input was PBMCs. These receptors were obtained from a man aged 18 to 29 in good health and CMV-seropositive.

V and J are TRBV18 and TRBJ1-5; TRBD1 agrees at 8 bases. V lost 4 bases and J lost 1; bases outside the gene matches: 3. Germline V gene data show CDR1 as KGHSH and CDR2 as LQKENI. This CDR3 has 15 residues. This CDR3 is CASSQTGESNQPQHF. CDR3 coding DNA: TGTGCCAGCTCACAGACAGGGGAAAGCAATCAGCCCCAGCATTTT. The variable domain in full, completed from reference TRBV18 and TRBJ1-5, reads NAGVMQNPRHLVRRRGQEARLRCSPMKGHSHVYWYRQLPEEGLKFMVYLQKENIIDESGMPKERFSAEFPKEGPSILRIQQVVRGDSAAYFCASSQTGESNQPQHFGDGTRLSIL.

This chain uses TRBV4-1 with TRBJ2-1; 7 nucleotides align to TRBD2. The CDR3 is 16 amino acids. V dropped 1 base and J dropped 2; count of bases not matched to a gene: 5. Germline CDR1 and CDR2: MGHRA and YSYEKL. As DNA, the CDR3 is TGCGCCAGCAGCCAAGCGGGTGGGAGGGCCTACAATGAGCAGTTCTTC. Translating gives CASSQAGGRAYNEQFF.

This chain connects TRBV10-3 to TRBJ1-2, with 10 bases fitting TRBD1. Trimming removed 11 bases from V and 5 bases from J; junction bases left unmatched: 11. Germline CDR1 and CDR2: ENHRY and SYGVKD. The CDR3 runs to 14 residues. The CDR3 loop reads CASREEGQGYGYTF. The CDR3 DNA is TGTGCCTCTAGGGAAGAGGGACAGGGGTATGGCTACACCTTC.

CDR3 bases: TGCGCCAGCAGCCTGGGGCCGGAGACCCAGTACTTC. This sequence encodes CASSLGPETQYF. This rearrangement joins TRBV5-1 to TRBJ2-5, with D maybe TRBD1 (5 bases). Germline V gives CDR1 SGHRS, CDR2 YFSETQ. The CDR3 spans 12 residues. Trimming removed 4 bases from V and 5 bases from J, with 9 bases in between.

This chain connects TRBV15 to TRBJ1-1; D perhaps matches TRBD1 (5 bases). The germline gives CDR1 LNHNV, CDR2 YYDKDF (reference sequence). V was pared by 7 bases and J by 0 bases, with 9 bases between. The CDR3 contains 13 residues. Written as DNA, the CDR3 is TGTGCCACCAAGGGGCCAATGAACACTGAAGCTTTCTTT. Protein: CATKGPMNTEAFF.

This sequence joins TRBV19 and TRBJ2-4, with TRBD1 as a possible D gene (6 bases). Germline V CDR1 and CDR2: LNHDA, SQIVND (reference sequence). Trimming left V 5 bases short and J 0 bases short, with 14 bases between. The CDR3 is 16 residues long. The CDR3 DNA sequence: TGTGCCAGTAGTGCACAGGGTGGGATAGCCAAAAACATTCAGTACTTC. Translation: CASSAQGGIAKNIQYF.

The chain's CDR3 is CASSYAGVGYEQYF. In nucleotides, the CDR3 is TGTGCCAGCAGTTACGCAGGGGTAGGGTACGAGCAGTACTTC. The genes are TRBV6-5 and TRBJ2-7; a possible D gene is TRBD1 (6 bases). The CDR3 loop spans 14 amino acids. V shed 2 bases and J shed 4 bases, with 12 bases lying between them. CDR1 is MNHEY, CDR2 SVGAGI, per germline.

This chain joins TRBV7-2 and TRBJ2-3, with 7 nucleotides matching TRBD2. This CDR3 region has 15 residues. The germline V gene encodes CDR1 SGHTA and CDR2 FQGNSA. V lost 5 bases to trimming and J lost 2 bases; unmatched junction nucleotides: 7. The CDR3: CASSPSSGYTDTQYF. The CDR3 region has the DNA TGTGCCAGCAGCCCATCTAGCGGTTACACAGATACGCAGTATTTT.

The rearrangement joins TRBV9 to TRBJ2-5; a possible D gene is TRBD2 (5 bases). The CDR3 consists of 16 residues. Deletions cut 0 bases from V and 5 bases from J, with 17 bases between. Germline V gene lookup returns CDR1 SGDLS and CDR2 YYNGEE. CDR3 residues: CASSVGMGSGAETQYF. The CDR3 DNA follows: TGTGCCAGCAGCGTAGGTATGGGGAGTGGTGCGGAGACCCAGTACTTC. Full variable domain (missing parts from reference TRBV9 and TRBJ2-5): DSGVTQTPKHLITATGQRVTLRCSPRSGDLSVYWYQQSLDQGLQFLIQYYNGEERAKGNILERFSAQQFPDLHSELNLSSLELGDSALYFCASSVGMGSGAETQYFGPGTRLLVL.

The rearrangement links TRBV4-1 to TRBJ2-7; 9 nucleotides align to TRBD2. The J segment lost 3 bases and the V segment lost 2 bases, leaving 5 bases of the junction unmatched. The germline gives CDR1 MGHRA, CDR2 YSYEKL. The length of the CDR3 is 15 residues. CDR3 sequence: CASSQLAGPLYEQYF. CDR3 sequence (DNA): TGCGCCAGCAGCCAACTAGCGGGACCCCTCTACGAGCAGTACTTC.

The V gene is TRBV27, the J gene TRBJ2-5; the match to TRBD1 covers 12 bases. J was trimmed by 4 bases and V by 1 base; bases with no gene match: 16. Germline lookup yields CDR1 MNHEY and CDR2 SMNVEV (reference sequence). The CDR3 covers 20 residues. The CDR3 DNA reads as TGTGCCAGCAGTTTATGCCCACGCGACGAAGGGACAGGGGGCAGAGAGACCCAGTACTTC. This translates into CASSLCPRDEGTGGRETQYF.

The chain carries TRBV27 and TRBJ2-3, with TRBD2 as a possible D gene (6 bases). The CDR3 runs to 15 residues. Germline loops: CDR1 MNHEY, CDR2 SMNVEV (reference sequence). V was cut by 5 bases and J by 6 bases, with 18 bases left in between. The CDR3 DNA is TGTGCCAGCAGTGCCTTTTGGGGGGATCGGGATACGCAGTATTTT. Its protein product is CASSAFWGDRDTQYF.

The rearrangement links TRBV18 to TRBJ2-7; tentative D call: TRBD2 (6 bases). Trimming pared 4 bases from V and 5 bases from J, leaving 12 bases between. The CDR3 length is 13 residues. CDR1 and CDR2 (germline): KGHSH, LQKENI. Written as DNA, the CDR3 is TGTGCCAGCTCACGAGCGGGTTCTGACGAGCAGTACTTC. Protein: CASSRAGSDEQYF.

The rearrangement links TRBV2 to TRBJ2-3, with D possibly matching TRBD1 (5 bases). V lost 8 bases, J lost 0 bases, and 15 bases lay in between. This CDR3 region has 15 residues. Germline CDR1 and CDR2: SNHLY and FYNNEI. CDR3 sequence: CASGRGGPSTDTQYF. The CDR3 bases are TGTGCCAGCGGTAGGGGCGGACCGAGCACAGATACGCAGTATTTT.